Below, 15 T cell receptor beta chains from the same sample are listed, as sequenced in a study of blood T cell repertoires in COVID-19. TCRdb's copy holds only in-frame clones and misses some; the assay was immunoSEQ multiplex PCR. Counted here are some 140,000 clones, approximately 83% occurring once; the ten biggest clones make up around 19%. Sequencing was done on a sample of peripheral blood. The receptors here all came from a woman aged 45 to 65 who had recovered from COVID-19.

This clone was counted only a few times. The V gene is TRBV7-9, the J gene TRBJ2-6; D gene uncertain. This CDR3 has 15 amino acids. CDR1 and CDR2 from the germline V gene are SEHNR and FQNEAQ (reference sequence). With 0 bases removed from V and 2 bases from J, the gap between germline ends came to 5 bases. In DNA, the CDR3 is TGTGCCAGCAGCTTAGCGCCGGCTGGGGCCAACGTCCTGACTTTC. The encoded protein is CASSLAPAGANVLTF.

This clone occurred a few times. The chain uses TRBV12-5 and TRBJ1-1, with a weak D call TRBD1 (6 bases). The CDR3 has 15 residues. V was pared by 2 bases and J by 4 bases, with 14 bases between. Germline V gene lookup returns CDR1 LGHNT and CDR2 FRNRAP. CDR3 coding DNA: TGTGCTAGTGGTTTGCCCCAGGGGAAGTCCACTGAAGCTTTCTTT. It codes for CASGLPQGKSTEAFF.

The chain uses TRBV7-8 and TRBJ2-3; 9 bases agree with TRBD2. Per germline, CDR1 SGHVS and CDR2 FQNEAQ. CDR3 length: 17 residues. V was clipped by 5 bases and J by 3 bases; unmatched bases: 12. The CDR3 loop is CASSRRGGRATTDTQYF. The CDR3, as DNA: TGTGCCAGCAGCCGTCGTGGCGGGAGGGCTACGACAGATACGCAGTATTTT. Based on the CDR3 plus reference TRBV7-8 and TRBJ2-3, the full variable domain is GAGVSQSPRYKVAKRGQDVALRCDPISGHVSLFWYQQALGQGPEFLTYFQNEAQLDKSGLPSDRFFAERPEGSVSTLKIQRTQQEDSAVYLCASSRRGGRATTDTQYFGPGTRLTVL.

CDR3 protein: CASTVPGGLQTQYF. The DNA for the CDR3 is TGTGCCAGCACCGTACCTGGAGGGTTGCAGACCCAGTACTTC. The gene calls are TRBV6-5 and TRBJ2-5, with D tentatively TRBD2 (6 bases). CDR3 size: 14 residues. The V and J ends lost 7 bases and 6 bases respectively, with 18 bases between them. Germline lookup yields CDR1 MNHEY and CDR2 SVGAGI.

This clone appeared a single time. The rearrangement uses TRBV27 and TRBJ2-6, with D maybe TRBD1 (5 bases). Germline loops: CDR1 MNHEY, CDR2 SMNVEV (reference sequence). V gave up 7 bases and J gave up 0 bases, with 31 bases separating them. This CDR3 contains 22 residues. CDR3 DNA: TGTGCCAGCACTTATAGAACCACTCAGACAGTCCCCTCTCTCTCTGGGGCCAACGTCCTGACTTTC. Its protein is CASTYRTTQTVPSLSGANVLTF.

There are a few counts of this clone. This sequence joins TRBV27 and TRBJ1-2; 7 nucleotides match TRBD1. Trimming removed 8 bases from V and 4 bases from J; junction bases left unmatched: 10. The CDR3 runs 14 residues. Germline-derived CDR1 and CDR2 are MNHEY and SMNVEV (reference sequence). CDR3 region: CASHRGQGGYGYTF. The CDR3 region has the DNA TGTGCCAGCCACAGGGGCCAGGGGGGCTATGGCTACACCTTC.

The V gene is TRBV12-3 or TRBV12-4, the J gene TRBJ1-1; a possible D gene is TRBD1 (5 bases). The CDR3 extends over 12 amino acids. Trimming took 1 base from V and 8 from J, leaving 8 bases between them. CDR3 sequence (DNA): TGTGCCAGCAGTTTAGTGCGGGGGGAAGCTTTCTTT. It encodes CASSLVRGEAFF.

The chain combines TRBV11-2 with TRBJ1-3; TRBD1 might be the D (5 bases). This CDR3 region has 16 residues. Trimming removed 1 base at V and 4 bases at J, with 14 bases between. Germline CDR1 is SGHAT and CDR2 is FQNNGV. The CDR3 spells CASSLVAGGKGNTIYF. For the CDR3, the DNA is TGTGCCAGCAGCTTAGTTGCTGGGGGGAAAGGAAACACCATATATTTT. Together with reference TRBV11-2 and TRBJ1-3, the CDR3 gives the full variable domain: EAGVAQSPRYKIIEKRQSVAFWCNPISGHATLYWYQQILGQGPKLLIQFQNNGVVDDSQLPKDRFSAERLKGVDSTLKIQPAKLEDSAVYLCASSLVAGGKGNTIYFGEGSWLTVV.

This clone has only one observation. The CDR3 region has the DNA TGTGCCAGCAGCCAAGATCAAGTTCGGGGGAGTTCACCCCTCCACTTT. As protein: CASSQDQVRGSSPLHF. The rearrangement links TRBV4-2 to TRBJ1-6, with D perhaps matching TRBD1 (5 bases). V dropped 0 bases and J dropped 9 bases, with 15 bases sitting between them. CDR3 length equals 16 residues. Germline assignment: CDR1 LGHNA and CDR2 YNFKEQ.

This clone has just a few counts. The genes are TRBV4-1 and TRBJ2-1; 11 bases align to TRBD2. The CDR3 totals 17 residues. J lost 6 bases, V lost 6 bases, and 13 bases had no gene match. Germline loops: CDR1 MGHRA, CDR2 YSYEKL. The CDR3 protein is CASRLAGDPTGFNEQFF. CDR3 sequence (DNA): TGCGCCAGCAGACTAGCGGGAGATCCGACTGGTTTCAATGAGCAGTTCTTC.

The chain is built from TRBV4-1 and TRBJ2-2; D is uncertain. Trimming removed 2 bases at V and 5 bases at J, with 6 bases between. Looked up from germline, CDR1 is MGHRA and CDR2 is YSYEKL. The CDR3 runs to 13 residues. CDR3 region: CASSQLITGELFF. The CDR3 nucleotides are TGCGCCAGCAGCCAACTTATTACCGGGGAGCTGTTTTTT.

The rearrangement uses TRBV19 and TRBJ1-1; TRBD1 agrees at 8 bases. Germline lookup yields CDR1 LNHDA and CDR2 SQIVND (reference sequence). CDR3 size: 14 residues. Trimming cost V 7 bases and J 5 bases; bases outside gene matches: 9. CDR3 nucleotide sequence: TGTGCCAGTACCCCGACAGGGGCGAGAACTGAAGCTTTCTTT. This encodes CASTPTGARTEAFF. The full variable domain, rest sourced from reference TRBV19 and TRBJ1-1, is DGGITQSPKYLFRKEGQNVTLSCEQNLNHDAMYWYRQDPGQGLRLIYYSQIVNDFQKGDIAEGYSVSREKKESFPLTVTSAQKNPTAFYLCASTPTGARTEAFFGQGTRLTVV.

The CDR3 is CASSSGAVWQETQYF. CDR3 nucleotides: TGTGCCAGTAGTAGTGGGGCGGTTTGGCAAGAGACCCAGTACTTC. This rearrangement joins TRBV19 to TRBJ2-5; TRBD1 might be the D (5 bases). Trimming cost V 4 bases and J 2 bases, with 14 bases left between them. Per the germline V gene, CDR1 is LNHDA and CDR2 is SQIVND (reference sequence). The CDR3 spans 15 residues.

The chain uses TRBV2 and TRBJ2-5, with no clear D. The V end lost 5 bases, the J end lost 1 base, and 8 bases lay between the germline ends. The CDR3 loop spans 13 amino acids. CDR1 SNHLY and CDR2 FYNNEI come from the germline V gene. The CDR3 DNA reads TGTGCCAGCAGTACGGTACCCCAAGAGACCCAGTACTTC. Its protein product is CASSTVPQETQYF.

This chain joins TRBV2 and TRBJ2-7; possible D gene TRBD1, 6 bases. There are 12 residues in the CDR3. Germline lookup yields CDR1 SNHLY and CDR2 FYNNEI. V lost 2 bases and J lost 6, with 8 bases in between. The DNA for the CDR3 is TGTGCCAGCAGTGAACGGACAGCCGAGCAGTACTTC. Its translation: CASSERTAEQYF.